The source of this T cell receptor (beta chain) is a study of identical twins. CDR3 length: 15 residues. The germline V gene has CDR1 ENHRY and CDR2 SYGVKD. The V gene lost 2 bases and the J gene lost 6 bases, with 13 bases spanning the gap. A template switching step contributed a universal primer site, while unique molecular identifiers were present in the cDNA. MiXCR, applied by TCRdb to the 5' RACE reads, yields one record per CDR3 protein. Seen here are roughly 720,000 distinct CDR3 sequences, about 20% observed once, and the top ten hold under 15%. These sequences were also reported in another study, on T cells expressing NK-cell markers.

The receptor was isolated from a woman younger than 30 in good health. V usage is TRBV10-3 and J usage is TRBJ2-2; D might be TRBD2 (6 bases). The sample was PBMCs. CDR3 amino acids: CAISEQDQRAGELFF. CDR3 sequence (DNA): TGTGCCATCAGTGAGCAGGACCAGCGGGCCGGGGAGCTGTTTTTT.